This T cell receptor (beta chain) was sequenced during a study of T cell responses to AZD1222 COVID-19 vaccine. CDR3 length: 14 amino acids. Germline V gives CDR1 LNHDA, CDR2 SQIVND (reference sequence). Germline trimming cut 2 bases from V and 2 bases from J; bases unmatched to any gene: 0. Study-level findings and limits: Only 5 to 7 AZD1222 recipients tested seropositive at baseline.

As regards this clone: Its antigen remains unidentified.

Sequencing was performed with immunoSEQ multiplex PCR; in TCRdb, only in-frame clones are kept and a portion is missing. The sample has about 200,000 clones, roughly 94% seen once; the top ten hold around 1.5%. This clonotype was obtained from an adult who received the MenACWY meningococcal vaccine as a control. The chain carries TRBV19 and TRBJ2-1; 7 nucleotides line up with TRBD1. The sample consisted of peripheral blood, taken 28 days after the second dose of the MenACWY control vaccine. This chain's CDR3 is CASSIQGAYNEQFF. The DNA of the CDR3 is TGTGCCAGTAGTATACAGGGGGCCTACAATGAGCAGTTCTTC.